This T cell receptor beta chain was sequenced for a study of cytomegalovirus exposure and HLA in healthy donors (dated by TCRdb to the late 2010s). At the level of the whole study: An earlier analysis of some 600 of the donors reported approximately 260 Gb of sequence data and some 110 million unique TCR beta sequences obtained from around 180 million T cells. The study profiled the T cell repertoires of 500 to 800 subjects by immunosequencing and related them to cytomegalovirus serostatus. Donor age, sex, ethnicity and CMV serostatus were compiled together with the repertoire data. The aim of the study was to test whether cataloging public T cell receptors could identify signatures of past pathogen exposure. A later analysis re-examined previously published TCR beta repertoires from over 500 donors and added high-resolution HLA genotyping to investigate patterns of TCR occurrence. Rather than drawing on any new phenotypic data, the later analysis identified candidate immune exposures from TCR beta sequences and the way those sequences occurred across donors. A later genetic analysis used genome-wide SNP genotypes for about three fifths of the roughly 700 donors, treating that subset as a discovery cohort. A separate validation cohort of roughly 110 different subjects was used in addition to the roughly 620-subject first cohort. Among approximately 370 genotyped donors of the cohort, an average of approximately 240,000 unique TCR beta nucleotide sequences was sequenced per donor, of which 15% to 20% were non-productive. The number of donors typed differed by locus, with about 629-640 for A, B, C, DRB1 and DQB1, around 500 for DQA1, 600 to 610 for DPA1, and over 400 for DPB1. To predict cytomegalovirus infection status, the study combined high-throughput TCR immunosequencing, statistical association of individual TCRs with disease status, and machine learning. An earlier analysis of some 500 of the donors applied high-throughput TCR beta sequencing to assess whether each TCR beta V gene segment acted as functional or pseudogenic. Among the roughly 400 genotyped donors, approximately 82% belonged to the genetic ancestry cluster associated with self-reported Caucasian donors. An early release covering more than 500 HLA-typed donors comprised approximately 300 gigabases of sequencing data and roughly 86 million unique TCR sequences. Every repertoire in the discovery cohort had been generated on one and the same sequencing platform. HLA typing included class I and class II loci at four-digit resolution. Roughly five DR-DQ haplotypes were handled as single units for association and clustering, since linkage in the cohort was strong. Overall study results and their limits: The classifier was reported to diagnose cytomegalovirus status with high specificity and sensitivity in both the original cohort and the validation cohort. The earlier analysis of 587 of the donors excluded some 15 rarely observed V segments, including chromosome 9 orphons, because counts were too low. In a later analysis, HLA-associated TCR beta chains were found to be more clonally expanded and to have lower generation probabilities than equally common non-associated chains. An association between a missense DCLRE1C variant and V-gene and J-gene trimming of TCR beta chains was found in a later genetic analysis and replicated in an independent cohort. Linkage disequilibrium might explain the correlated functional status among segregating V segments, but an unknown experimental factor could not be excluded. For the cohort, immune exposure information was limited to CMV serostatus. Assigning TCR associations to individual alleles was difficult when HLA alleles, especially DR and DQ, strongly co-occurred. According to a later analysis, TCR association rates differed among HLA loci, with DRB1 alleles showing the most associated TCRs and HLA-C alleles showing the fewest. In this cohort, only TCR beta chains were sequenced, and detectable features were limited by the absence of alpha or paired-chain data. A further reported finding was that TCR beta sequences accurately predicted the HLA-A and HLA-B alleles for most subjects in the first cohort. Presence/absence analyses assumed roughly uniform sequencing depth across donors, an assumption that may not hold. A total of fewer than 200 TCR beta chains were listed by the study as associated with cytomegalovirus. Some IMGT-functional V segments, including TRBV6-2 and TRBV6-3, could not be told apart with the 87-base-pair reads, so those segments were excluded. A later genetic analysis reported fewer N-insertions in productive TCRs among donors in an Asian-associated ancestry cluster than the roughly 720-donor mean. According to the authors, the approach could potentially be generalized to other disease states and immunological phenotypes. Because HLA typing was unavailable for some donors at each locus, only the typed subset was used in association tests. In a later analysis, some 17,000 TCR beta sequences were associated with specific HLA alleles at a false discovery rate of 0.05. In vitro tests confirmed that a few of the cytomegalovirus-associated TCR beta chains recognize cytomegalovirus antigens. A later analysis reported that several top co-occurrence clusters appeared linked to parvovirus B19, influenza, CMV and Epstein-Barr virus. In an earlier analysis of around 600 of the donors, most TCR beta V segments appeared in productive rearrangements about 90% or about 30% of the time, broadly matching IMGT annotations. Across donors, most TCR sequences were observed very rarely, whereas some public TCRs were present in many individuals. The sequencing pipeline was judged likely to have produced a cluster of highly shared sequence variants as a technical artifact. A later analysis found that most CMV-associated TCR beta chains appeared HLA-restricted, with HLA associations seemingly driven largely by CMV exposure.

The cohort was made up of 500 to 800 healthy bone marrow donors. Cohort members were all nominally healthy when sampled, although unrecorded immune exposures were likely present. The donor was CMV seropositive and was included in the group of approximately 300 seropositive cohort members. A peripheral blood sample was collected from each donor, and TCR beta sequencing was performed on peripheral blood mononuclear cells. Genomic DNA extraction from the blood cell samples was performed with the Qiagen DNeasy Blood Extraction Kit. Library prep was done by the immunoSEQ multiplex PCR assay. For the multiplex PCR, a mixture combining 60 forward primers for TCR Vbeta segments and 13 reverse primers for TCR Jbeta segments was used. The CDR3 region of rearranged TCR beta genes was amplified from genomic DNA with a multiplex PCR assay. On the Illumina HiSeq System, the amplified TCR beta libraries were sequenced as 87-base-pair reads. The paper's data handling went like this. Across the roughly 640 repertoires, a later analysis counted around 80 million unique TCR beta chains, around 10 million of which were shared by at least two donors. To remove PCR and sequencing errors, raw reads were error-corrected and collapsed into unique sequences using a nearest-neighbor algorithm that merged closely related sequences. CDR3 sequences were aligned to IMGT reference sequences to assign V, D and J gene segments. Each retained sequence needed at least a six-nucleotide match to both a V gene segment and a J gene segment. A rearrangement counted as productive if the CDR3 had no stop codons and remained in frame with V and J, and every other rearrangement counted as non-productive. CDR3 was defined by IMGT convention, running from the second conserved V-encoded cysteine to the conserved J-encoded phenylalanine. Sequences without an unambiguous match to a single V gene segment were excluded from the earlier analysis of 500 to 700 of the donors. In an earlier analysis of several hundred of the donors, V segments were called functional above 56.7% productive rearrangements and were called segregating when the between-donor standard deviation exceeded 5%. A statistical classification framework was built to diagnose cytomegalovirus status from the catalog of TCR beta chain sequences. In a later analysis, V and J genes were assigned by comparing TCR nucleotide sequences against IMGT/GENE-DB human TR gene sequences. The TCRdist pipeline was used in a later analysis to assign CDR3 sequences and most-parsimonious VDJ recombination scenarios. In a later analysis, each TCR beta chain was defined by its CDR3 amino acid sequence together with its V-gene family, and reads without a unique V-gene family were excluded. To address suspected cross-contamination and a sequencing artifact, a later analysis removed 550 to 750 highly shared, low-generation-probability nucleotide sequences. A later analysis calculated a clonal expansion index for each public chain from normalized within-repertoire ranks of inferred template counts. Generation probabilities in a later analysis came from a VDJ recombination model fitted to out-of-frame rearrangements, and those results were checked against IGoR. In a later analysis, TCR-TCR, TCR-HLA and TCR-CMV co-occurrence was scored with hypergeometric tests, and a repertoire-size bias correction was applied to TCR pairs. In a later analysis, false discovery rates were estimated by permuting HLA or CMV assignments 20 times. In a later analysis, co-occurring TCRs were grouped using DBSCAN, and TCRdist sequence similarity was added for clustering within HLA-allele-positive subsets. Repertoires with fewer than 30,000 or more than 120,000 public chains were left out of co-occurrence clustering, as were roughly five repertoires with anomalous nucleotide sharing. Held by TCRdb, this immuneACCESS table contains in-frame sequences only and omits some clones. Under half of the omission traces to an unresolved V gene where checked; the cause of the rest is unknown. That table is the source of V, J and clone size, and D and trimming were worked out from the DNA. In this sample's table one finds tens of thousands of clones. 15% of the sample is in the top ten clones.

For this clone: There is no known antigen for this receptor.

Trimming removed 4 bases from V and 1 base from J, leaving 8 bases between the germline ends. CDR1 and CDR2 are drawn from the germline V gene: SGHVS, FQNEAQ. Including the terminal cysteine and valine, the CDR3 comprises 13 residues. Only the CDR3 DNA stays, 39 bases, in frame from base 1. The specimen sequenced was PBMCs. This receptor was obtained from a man aged 50 to 59 in good health and CMV-seropositive. The chain joins TRBV7-8 to TRBJ2-7, and the D gene may be TRBD1, 5 bases matching. DNA sequence: TGTGCCAGCAGCTGGGGCGGTTCCTACGAGCAGTACGTC. The translation is CASSWGGSYEQYV.